The clone carrying this T cell receptor beta chain has a count of ten or more. This sample is part of a study of T-cell reconstitution after alpha-beta-depleted transplantation in children. Unique molecular identifiers were built into the TCRbeta library. TCRdb passed the PCR reads through MiXCR, listing each CDR3 protein once. The sample yields some 530,000 distinct CDR3 sequences, under 15% seen once. The CDR3 length is 15 residues. In germline, CDR1 is MNHEY, CDR2 SMNVEV (reference sequence). Unmatched junction bases numbered 8, after V lost 7 bases and J lost 2 bases. The receptor comes from a human donor who donated a stem cell graft to a child with combined immunodeficiency. The specimen comprised PBMCs from the stem cell graft donor, sampled from the stem cell graft. The V and J genes are TRBV27 and TRBJ1-2, with TRBD1 identical over 9 bases. The CDR3 sequence: CASNRAGQGNYGYTF. CDR3 DNA: TGTGCCAGCAACCGCGCAGGACAGGGGAACTATGGCTACACCTTC.